What follows are 28 T cell receptor beta chains derived from one specimen sequenced in a study of T-cell reconstitution after alpha-beta-depleted transplantation in children. It was with unique molecular identifiers that the TCRbeta library was prepared. One entry per CDR3 protein, called by TCRdb with MiXCR from the PCR reads. The sample contains some 600,000 distinct CDR3 sequences, 10% to 15% of which appear only once. Sequencing was performed on PBMCs, mostly from graft donor cells, taken 360 days after TCRalphabeta/CD19-depleted stem cell transplant. All receptors come from a male patient aged 5 to 17 who had a stem cell transplant for acute myeloid leukemia, so the T cells may come from the graft donor.

This clonotype was observed a handful of times. This chain uses TRBV29-1 with TRBJ2-2, with D unclear. Germline V gives CDR1 SQVTM, CDR2 ANQGSEA. With 1 base removed from V and 2 bases from J, the gap between germline ends came to 8 bases. The CDR3 contains 14 residues. As DNA, the CDR3 is TGCAGCGTTGAAGGGCACGGCAACACCGGGGAGCTGTTTTTT. It encodes CSVEGHGNTGELFF.

This clonotype was counted ten times or more. The V and J genes are TRBV15 and TRBJ2-1; D is perhaps TRBD1 or TRBD2 (5 bases each). Trimming removed 1 base at V and 2 bases at J, with 15 bases between. The CDR3 spans 17 residues. Germline CDR1 LNHNV, CDR2 YYDKDF (reference sequence). CDR3 protein: CATSRVYGTGTYNEQFF. CDR3 nucleotides: TGTGCCACCAGCAGAGTCTATGGGACGGGAACCTACAATGAGCAGTTCTTC.

The chain recombines TRBV2 with TRBJ1-5; the match to TRBD1 covers 7 bases. The V segment lost 4 bases and the J segment 2 bases; nucleotides outside the gene matches: 2. This CDR3 spans 14 amino acids. Germline assignment: CDR1 SNHLY and CDR2 FYNNEI. The CDR3 sequence is CASSGGTGNQPQHF. The CDR3 region has the DNA TGTGCCAGCAGTGGTGGGACAGGCAATCAGCCCCAGCATTTT.

This clonotype was seen many times. The chain is built from TRBV15 and TRBJ2-3; D may correspond to TRBD1 or TRBD2 (5 bases each). The length of the CDR3 is 16 residues. V lost 10 bases and J lost 2, with 22 bases in between. Germline V gives CDR1 LNHNV, CDR2 YYDKDF (reference sequence). CDR3 protein: CASQSLGELNTDTQYF. CDR3 DNA sequence: TGTGCCAGCCAAAGCCTAGGGGAGTTAAACACAGATACGCAGTATTTT.

This chain joins TRBV4-2 and TRBJ2-3; TRBD2 matches at 7 bases. V was pared by 0 bases and J by 4 bases, with 4 bases of the junction left unmatched. Germline assignment: CDR1 LGHNA and CDR2 YNFKEQ. The CDR3 sequence is 15 residues long. CDR3 in amino acids: CASSQEERGSDTQYF. The CDR3 bases are TGTGCCAGCAGCCAAGAGGAGCGGGGATCAGATACGCAGTATTTT.

The table lists this clonotype with many counts. This chain uses TRBV12-3 or TRBV12-4 with TRBJ1-5; no clear D. V lost 6 bases to trimming and J lost 2 bases, with 14 bases between them. There are 15 residues in the CDR3. The CDR3 sequence is CASRASGAGNQPQHF. CDR3 coding DNA: TGTGCCAGCAGAGCCTCGGGCGCCGGCAATCAGCCCCAGCATTTT.

Many counts were recorded for this clonotype. The chain recombines TRBV7-2 with TRBJ2-7; D is possibly TRBD2 (6 bases). Germline-derived CDR1 and CDR2 are SGHTA and FQGNSA. The CDR3 spans 12 residues. Trimming cost V 5 bases and J 6 bases, with 11 bases left between them. The CDR3 bases are TGTGCCAGCAGCCCGGGGACTCTCGAGCAGTACTTC. Translation: CASSPGTLEQYF. The variable domain in full, completed from reference TRBV7-2 and TRBJ2-7, reads GAGVSQSPSNKVTEKGKDVELRCDPISGHTALYWYRQSLGQGLEFLIYFQGNSAPDKSGLPSDRFSAERTGGSVSTLTIQRTQQEDSAVYLCASSPGTLEQYFGPGTRLTVT.

This clonotype occurred many times. The chain has TRBV2 and TRBJ2-1, with D hard to call. Germline CDR1 and CDR2: SNHLY and FYNNEI. Trimming pared 6 bases from V and 7 bases from J, leaving 4 bases between. The CDR3 spans 10 residues. The DNA of the CDR3 is TGTGCCAGCAGCCCTAATGAGCAGTTCTTC. This sequence encodes CASSPNEQFF.

About this clonotype itself: Its ends do not fully match the called genes, so a read error is possible. The V and J genes are TRBV7-7 and TRBJ2-1; 9 bases match TRBD1. Germline assignment: CDR1 SSHAT and CDR2 FNYEAQ (reference sequence). This CDR3 region has 15 residues. The CDR3 DNA reads TGTGCTAGCAGGCAGGGACAGGGTAAGGGGAATGAGCAGTTCTTC. Translating it yields CASRQGQGKGNEQFF.

V and J are TRBV3-1 and TRBJ2-3; 14 nucleotides align to TRBD2. The V and J ends lost 10 bases and 3 bases, in that order; junction bases with no gene match: 18. Germline CDR1 LGHDT, CDR2 YNNKEL (reference sequence). The CDR3 has 19 residues. In DNA form, the CDR3 reads TGTGCCATCTGGCCGACTAGCGGGAGGGCCCCCCTGGAGACAGATACGCAGTATTTT. Amino acid sequence: CAIWPTSGRAPLETDTQYF.

The V gene is TRBV20-1, the J gene TRBJ2-1, with 9 bases fitting TRBD2. The CDR3 has 14 residues. Germline CDR1 is DFQATT and CDR2 is SNEGSKA (reference sequence). V lost 3 bases, J lost 7 bases, and 7 bases stayed unmatched. CDR3 in DNA: TGCAGTGCTAGGCGAGCGGGAGGCCGGAATGAGCAGTTCTTC. This sequence encodes CSARRAGGRNEQFF.

The CDR3 sequence: CASSLLGATISGSADEQFF. The DNA for the CDR3 is TGTGCCAGCAGCTTGCTGGGGGCCACGATTAGCGGGAGTGCGGATGAGCAGTTCTTC. The V and J genes are TRBV5-4 and TRBJ2-1; 9 bases are shared with TRBD2. CDR3 length equals 19 residues. The germline V gene has CDR1 SGHNT and CDR2 YYREEE (reference sequence). Trimming took 1 base from V and 8 from J; bases not matched to a gene: 19. Full variable domain (remainder filled in from reference TRBV5-4 and TRBJ2-1): ETGVTQSPTHLIKTRGQQVTLRCSSQSGHNTVSWYQQALGQGPQFIFQYYREEENGRGNFPPRFSGLQFPNYSSELNVNALELDDSALYLCASSLLGATISGSADEQFFGPGTRLTVL.

The genes are TRBV7-9 and TRBJ2-7; D may correspond to TRBD1 or TRBD2 (5 bases each). The CDR3 consists of 16 residues. Germline V gives CDR1 SEHNR, CDR2 FQNEAQ (reference sequence). Trimming removed 4 bases at V and 6 bases at J, with 22 bases between. The CDR3 loop is CASSSKGGGDYGEQYF. In nucleotides, the CDR3 is TGTGCCAGCAGCTCCAAAGGTGGGGGTGACTATGGCGAGCAGTACTTC.

This clonotype has only a few counts. The chain uses TRBV5-5 and TRBJ2-7; perhaps TRBD2 as D (5 bases). CDR3 length: 16 amino acids. Trimming took off 2 bases at V and 0 bases at J, with 15 bases between the two ends. The germline V gene encodes CDR1 SGHKS and CDR2 YYEKEE (reference sequence). CDR3 sequence: CASSFLDSYFSYEQYF. The CDR3 region has the DNA TGTGCCAGCAGCTTCCTGGACTCCTATTTCTCCTACGAGCAGTACTTC.

The V gene is TRBV29-1, the J gene TRBJ2-6; 9 bases are a match to TRBD1. This CDR3 is built from 17 residues. Per germline, CDR1 SQVTM and CDR2 ANQGSEA. The V and J ends lost 6 bases and 2 bases, in that order; junction bases with no gene match: 11. The CDR3 bases are TGCAGCGTCCGGGGAGGGACAGGGCCGACTGGGGCCAACGTCCTGACTTTC. This translates into CSVRGGTGPTGANVLTF.

DNA of the CDR3: TGTGCCAGCCTCAACAGGATGATATCCGTATACGAGCAGTACTTC. This codes for CASLNRMISVYEQYF. The rearrangement links TRBV6-2 or TRBV6-3 to TRBJ2-7, with D possibly matching TRBD1 (5 bases). This CDR3 contains 15 residues. Trimming cost V 8 bases and J 4 bases, with 21 bases left between them. CDR1 MNHEY and CDR2 SVGEGT come from the germline V gene.

CDR3: CASSTRTQRGDEQFF. CDR3 sequence (DNA): TGCGCCAGCAGCACACGGACCCAACGAGGGGATGAGCAGTTCTTC. The rearrangement uses TRBV5-1 and TRBJ2-1; TRBD1 or TRBD2 may be the D gene (5 bases each). The CDR3 sequence is 15 residues long. Deletions cut 4 bases from V and 8 bases from J, with 19 bases between. Germline V gene data show CDR1 as SGHRS and CDR2 as YFSETQ.

This clonotype was detected a few times. The rearrangement joins TRBV5-1 to TRBJ2-7; 8 nucleotides align to TRBD1. The CDR3 length is 16 residues. CDR1 and CDR2 (germline): SGHRS, YFSETQ. Trimming at V came to 2 bases and at J to 5 bases, leaving 12 bases not matched to a gene. The CDR3 DNA reads TGCGCCAGCAGCTTCGTGACGGCAGACAGGGGAAACGAGCAGTACTTC. Its protein product is CASSFVTADRGNEQYF.

This clonotype was seen more than once but under ten times. The chain uses TRBV10-3 and TRBJ2-5; D ambiguous. V was trimmed by 6 bases and J by 5 bases, leaving 10 bases between them. The length of the CDR3 is 12 residues. CDR1 and CDR2 from the germline V gene are ENHRY and SYGVKD. CDR3 amino acids: CAIRPEGETQYF. In DNA form, the CDR3 reads TGTGCCATCAGGCCGGAAGGGGAGACCCAGTACTTC.

V and J are TRBV18 and TRBJ1-5; possible D gene TRBD1, 6 bases. This CDR3 is built from 16 residues. The germline V and J ends were trimmed by 4 bases and 0 bases, with 13 bases remaining between them. Germline V gene data show CDR1 as KGHSH and CDR2 as LQKENI. For the CDR3, the DNA is TGTGCCAGCTCACAGCGGGCAGGGGATAGCAATCAGCCCCAGCATTTT. This codes for CASSQRAGDSNQPQHF.

This clonotype has just a few counts. The chain recombines TRBV4-2 with TRBJ2-3; 10 bases align to TRBD2. Germline values: CDR1 LGHNA, CDR2 YNFKEQ. This CDR3 contains 19 residues. V shed 0 bases and J 2 bases; nucleotides not matched to a gene: 11. The CDR3 nucleotides read TGTGCCAGCAGCCAAGATTCTGGGGGAGGACTAGCGGACACAGATACGCAGTATTTT. Residues: CASSQDSGGGLADTDTQYF.

J is TRBJ2-1 and V is TRBV29-1; 7 positions agree with TRBD2. Germline V CDR1 and CDR2: SQVTM, ANQGSEA. V lost 4 bases, J lost 8 bases, and 8 bases stayed unmatched. This CDR3 is built from 13 residues. This chain's CDR3 is CSVGGGGGYEQFF. CDR3 DNA sequence: TGCAGCGTTGGCGGCGGGGGAGGCTATGAGCAGTTCTTC.

The gene calls are TRBV12-3 or TRBV12-4 and TRBJ2-7; weak D call: TRBD1 (6 bases). V dropped 10 bases and J dropped 0 bases, with 13 bases sitting between them. There are 13 residues in the CDR3. The CDR3 DNA follows: TGTGCCACGCTAAAGGGGGACTCCTACGAGCAGTACTTC. Its protein is CATLKGDSYEQYF.

This clonotype was counted only a few times. The gene calls are TRBV12-3 or TRBV12-4 and TRBJ1-3, with D perhaps matching TRBD1 (6 bases). The CDR3 runs 14 residues. V was shortened by 7 bases and J by 3 bases, with 13 bases between the two germline ends. As DNA, the CDR3 is TGTGCCAGCACCCGGCGGGGGCTTGGAAACACCATATATTTT. This gives the protein CASTRRGLGNTIYF.

There are many counts of this clonotype. The J gene is TRBJ2-3, the V gene TRBV20-1; 7 nucleotides match TRBD2. Germline CDR1 reads DFQATT; CDR2 reads SNEGSKA (reference sequence). The V segment lost 2 bases and the J segment 7 bases; nucleotides outside the gene matches: 6. This CDR3 contains 13 residues. CDR3 DNA: TGCAGTGCTAGAATCCCGGGGGGAAATACGCAGTATTTT. Amino acid sequence: CSARIPGGNTQYF.

At least ten counts were recorded for this clonotype. The chain combines TRBV24-1 with TRBJ2-1; D is undetermined. Trimming removed 2 bases at V and 5 bases at J, with 9 bases between. The germline V gene encodes CDR1 KGHDR and CDR2 SFDVKD. The CDR3 loop spans 14 amino acids. CDR3 protein: CATSDYPLHNEQFF. The CDR3 DNA sequence: TGTGCCACCAGTGATTACCCCCTTCACAATGAGCAGTTCTTC.

The chain has TRBV6-2 or TRBV6-3 and TRBJ2-2, with 9 bases matching TRBD2. Germline CDR1 and CDR2: MNHEY and SVGEGT. The CDR3 totals 16 residues. The V segment lost 5 bases and the J segment 4 bases; nucleotides outside the gene matches: 8. CDR3: CASSLIAGAGTGELFF. The CDR3 DNA reads TGTGCCAGCAGTCTTATAGCGGGAGCGGGCACCGGGGAGCTGTTTTTT.

In its sample, this clonotype was seen many times. The V and J genes are TRBV6-2 or TRBV6-3 and TRBJ2-5, with 15 bases matching TRBD2. Losses at the gene ends were 8 bases for V and 11 bases for J; bases not matched to a gene: 15. The CDR3 is made up of 16 amino acids. Germline V gene lookup returns CDR1 MNHEY and CDR2 SVGEGT. CDR3 sequence: CASFSSTGLAGGTQYF. In DNA form, the CDR3 reads TGTGCCAGCTTCTCTTCAACGGGACTAGCGGGGGGAACGCAGTACTTC.